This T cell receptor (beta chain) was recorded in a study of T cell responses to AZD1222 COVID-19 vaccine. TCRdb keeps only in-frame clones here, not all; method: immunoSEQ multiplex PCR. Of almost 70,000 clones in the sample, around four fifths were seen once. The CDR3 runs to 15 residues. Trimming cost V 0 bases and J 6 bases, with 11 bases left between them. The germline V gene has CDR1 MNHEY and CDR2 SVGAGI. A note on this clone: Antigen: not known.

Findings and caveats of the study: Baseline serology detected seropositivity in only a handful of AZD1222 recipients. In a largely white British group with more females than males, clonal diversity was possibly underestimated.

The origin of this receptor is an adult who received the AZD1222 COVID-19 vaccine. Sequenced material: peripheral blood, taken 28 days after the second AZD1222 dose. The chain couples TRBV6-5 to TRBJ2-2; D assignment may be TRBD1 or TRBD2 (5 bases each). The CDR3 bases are TGTGCCAGCAGTTACTCTGTGGGGGAACCCGGGGAGCTGTTTTTT. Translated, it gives CASSYSVGEPGELFF.